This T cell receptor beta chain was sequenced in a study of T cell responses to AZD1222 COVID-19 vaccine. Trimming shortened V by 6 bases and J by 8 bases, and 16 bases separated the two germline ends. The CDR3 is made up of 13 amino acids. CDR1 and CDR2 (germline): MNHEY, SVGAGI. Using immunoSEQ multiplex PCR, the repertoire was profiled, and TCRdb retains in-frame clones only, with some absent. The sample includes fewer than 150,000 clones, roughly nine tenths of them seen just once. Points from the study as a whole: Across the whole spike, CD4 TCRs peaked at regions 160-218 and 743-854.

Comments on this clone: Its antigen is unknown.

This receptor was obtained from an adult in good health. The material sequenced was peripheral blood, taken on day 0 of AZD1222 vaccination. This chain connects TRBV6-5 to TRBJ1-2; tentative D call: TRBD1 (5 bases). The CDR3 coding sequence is TGTGCCAGCAGCCTGACAGTGACTCTCGGCTACACCTTC. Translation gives CASSLTVTLGYTF.